This T cell receptor beta chain emerged from a study of blood T cell repertoires in COVID-19. Study in general: The origin of the acute and convalescent COVID-19 samples was the United States, Italy and Spain. The cDNA or gDNA used as material had been derived from T cells, B-cell-depleted T cells, or PBMCs.

Cohorts were determined from participant-reported clinical history. In Cohort 3, a recovered donor had either two negative PCRs, clearance, or symptom resolution. Repertoires were generated with immunoSEQ multiplex PCR, while TCRdb's copy carries only in-frame clones and drops some. Among 370,000 or so clones listed, around 87% were seen once. J was trimmed by 5 bases and V by 6 bases; bases with no gene match: 6. From germline, CDR1 is MNHEY and CDR2 SMNVEV (reference sequence). There are 15 residues in the CDR3. The TCR was taken from a man aged 30 to 39 who had recovered from COVID-19. The sequencing sample was made of PBMCs or T cells enriched from blood (not recorded which). The V gene is TRBV27, the J gene TRBJ2-5; 13 positions match TRBD2. DNA of the CDR3: TGTGCCAGCAGCCCCGGACTAGCGGGGGCGGAGACCCAGTACTTC. Protein: CASSPGLAGAETQYF.